Shown below are 31 T cell receptor beta chains from a single sample sequenced in a study of human thymus T cells. Sequencing used immunoSEQ multiplex PCR; TCRdb keeps in-frame clones, though not all of them. Among about 50,000 clones listed, around 95% were seen once. Material: blood. All receptors derive from a girl under three years old with a congenital heart defect but otherwise immunologically healthy.

The rearrangement joins TRBV28 to TRBJ2-3, with 10 positions matching TRBD1. This CDR3 comprises 15 residues. The J segment lost 3 bases and the V segment lost 2 bases, leaving 2 bases of the junction unmatched. Looked up from germline, CDR1 is MDHEN and CDR2 is SYDVKM. The DNA for the CDR3 is TGTGCCAGCAGTTTAGGGACAGGGGATACAGATACGCAGTATTTT. This codes for CASSLGTGDTDTQYF.

This clone has more than one count but fewer than ten. The gene calls are TRBV18 and TRBJ1-2; D perhaps matches TRBD1 (5 bases). Germline CDR1 and CDR2: KGHSH and LQKENI. Trimming cost V 3 bases and J 7 bases, with 9 bases left between them. CDR3 length: 12 amino acids. Written as DNA, the CDR3 is TGTGCCAGCTCACCCCAGGGTAGTGGCTACACCTTC. Protein product: CASSPQGSGYTF.

This clone was recorded a few times. V is TRBV30 and J is TRBJ1-1; 10 bases line up with TRBD1. This CDR3 comprises 13 residues. J was trimmed by 4 bases and V by 8 bases; bases with no gene match: 7. Germline-derived CDR1 and CDR2 are GTSNPN and SVGIG (reference sequence). This CDR3 reads CALDRGRSTEAFF. The CDR3 nucleotides are TGTGCCCTAGACAGGGGGCGGAGCACTGAAGCTTTCTTT.

The chain couples TRBV27 to TRBJ2-7, with 7 bases identical to TRBD2. Trimming at V came to 5 bases and at J to 5 bases, leaving 9 bases not matched to a gene. This CDR3 spans 14 amino acids. Looked up from germline, CDR1 is MNHEY and CDR2 is SMNVEV (reference sequence). The CDR3 DNA reads TGTGCCAGCAGTCCCCGGGGGAGGGTAGACGAGCAGTACTTC. Its translation: CASSPRGRVDEQYF.

The table lists this clone with a few counts. The chain couples TRBV5-1 to TRBJ2-7, with TRBD2 matching 7 bases. The germline CDR1 and CDR2 sequences are SGHRS and YFSETQ. J lost 5 bases, V lost 2 bases, and 7 bases had no gene match. The CDR3 has 14 residues. CDR3 residues: CASSFLGEGHEQYF. The CDR3 nucleotides are TGCGCCAGCAGCTTTCTAGGGGAGGGGCACGAGCAGTACTTC.

The J gene is TRBJ2-7, the V gene TRBV30, with a tentative D call TRBD2 (6 bases). The CDR3 is 15 residues long. From germline, CDR1 is GTSNPN and CDR2 SVGIG (reference sequence). Trimming took 0 bases from V and 3 from J, leaving 15 bases between them. The DNA for the CDR3 is TGTGCCTGGAGTGTCGCGGGATGGTCTCACTACGAGCAGTACTTC. It encodes CAWSVAGWSHYEQYF.

The chain recombines TRBV6-6 with TRBJ1-6; D is uncertain. The germline gives CDR1 MNHNY, CDR2 SVGAGI (reference sequence). CDR3 length: 14 residues. V was trimmed by 4 bases and J by 5 bases, leaving 9 bases between them. The CDR3 is CASSSGVDNSPLHF. For the CDR3, the DNA is TGTGCCAGCAGTTCCGGGGTGGATAATTCACCCCTCCACTTT.

Written as DNA, the CDR3 is TGTGCCTGGAGTGTACTAGCGGGAGGCTCAGATACGCAGTATTTT. Protein sequence: CAWSVLAGGSDTQYF. The V call is TRBV30, the J call TRBJ2-3; 12 bases fit TRBD2. The germline V gene encodes CDR1 GTSNPN and CDR2 SVGIG (reference sequence). This CDR3 comprises 15 residues. V shed 0 bases and J 4 bases; nucleotides not matched to a gene: 2.

This chain joins TRBV7-9 and TRBJ2-3, with 7 bases lining up with TRBD1. The trim removed 5 bases at V and 2 bases at J, leaving 13 bases unmatched. CDR1 SEHNR and CDR2 FQNEAQ come from the germline V gene (reference sequence). CDR3 length: 17 residues. The CDR3 bases are TGTGCCAGCAGCCCCCACAGGGGTGACATCCACACAGATACGCAGTATTTT. It codes for CASSPHRGDIHTDTQYF.

J is TRBJ2-7 and V is TRBV10-3; 7 bases line up with TRBD2. The V segment lost 0 bases and the J segment 0 bases; nucleotides outside the gene matches: 8. The CDR3 loop spans 17 amino acids. Germline values: CDR1 ENHRY, CDR2 SYGVKD. CDR3 sequence (DNA): TGTGCCATCAGTGAGTCGGGGGGGTGGGAGGACTCCTACGAGCAGTACTTC. Its protein is CAISESGGWEDSYEQYF.

The chain couples TRBV9 to TRBJ2-1, with D possibly TRBD1 on 6 matching bases. The germline V and J ends were trimmed by 0 bases and 5 bases, with 12 bases remaining between them. Germline loops: CDR1 SGDLS, CDR2 YYNGEE. The CDR3 is 15 residues long. The CDR3 DNA follows: TGTGCCAGCAGCGTAGTTGGCAGGGGAGACAATGAGCAGTTCTTC. Its translation: CASSVVGRGDNEQFF.

The V call is TRBV18, the J call TRBJ1-3, with D unclear. The CDR3 extends over 14 amino acids. Germline assignment: CDR1 KGHSH and CDR2 LQKENI. Trimming took off 3 bases at V and 4 bases at J, with 10 bases between the two ends. The DNA for the CDR3 is TGTGCCAGCTCACCGGTACATTTCGGAAACACCATATATTTT. Translating gives CASSPVHFGNTIYF.

The rearrangement links TRBV4-3 to TRBJ2-5, with 8 bases that match TRBD2. Unmatched junction bases numbered 6, after V lost 4 bases and J lost 2 bases. This CDR3 has 15 residues. CDR1 is LGHNA and CDR2 is YSLEER in the germline V gene. CDR3 nucleotide sequence: TGCGCCAGCAGCCTCCTCGCGGGGGGTCAAGAGACCCAGTACTTC. It translates to CASSLLAGGQETQYF.

This clone was recorded once. CDR3 nucleotide sequence: TGTGCCAGCCGCGGGACAGATACGCAGTATTTT. This codes for CASRGTDTQYF. V usage is TRBV4-2 and J usage is TRBJ2-3; D perhaps matches TRBD2 (5 bases). Germline loops: CDR1 LGHNA, CDR2 YNFKEQ. The CDR3 extends over 11 amino acids. The V end was cut by 8 bases, the J end by 3 bases, with 6 bases between.

The chain is built from TRBV7-3 and TRBJ2-1; weak D call: TRBD1 (5 bases). Germline V gives CDR1 SGHTA, CDR2 FQGTGA. CDR3 length: 15 amino acids. V gave up 5 bases and J gave up 4 bases, with 15 bases separating them. The CDR3 bases are TGTGCCAGCAGCGCCGACAGCGTTATGTACAATGAGCAGTTCTTC. As protein: CASSADSVMYNEQFF.

This chain links TRBV4-3 with TRBJ1-5, with a weak D call TRBD1 (6 bases). V was trimmed by 0 bases and J by 0 bases, leaving 15 bases between them. The CDR3 length is 18 residues. Germline V gene data show CDR1 as LGHNA and CDR2 as YSLEER. The CDR3 nucleotides read TGCGCCAGCAGCCAAGACCGGGGGGGGCTCAATAGCAATCAGCCCCAGCATTTT. Translation gives CASSQDRGGLNSNQPQHF.

The gene calls are TRBV7-2 and TRBJ2-2; D is possibly TRBD2 (5 bases). With 6 bases removed from V and 4 bases from J, the gap between germline ends came to 9 bases. This CDR3 spans 13 amino acids. CDR1 SGHTA and CDR2 FQGNSA come from the germline V gene. DNA of the CDR3: TGTGCCAGCAGACTAACTAGCACCGGGGAGCTGTTTTTT. Its translation: CASRLTSTGELFF.

The J gene is TRBJ2-1, the V gene TRBV18; TRBD1 aligns across 8 bases. The CDR3 totals 14 residues. V shed 3 bases and J 7 bases; nucleotides not matched to a gene: 5. The germline gives CDR1 KGHSH, CDR2 LQKENI. CDR3 protein: CASSPQGAMNEQFF. The CDR3 bases are TGTGCCAGCTCACCCCAGGGGGCGATGAATGAGCAGTTCTTC.

V gene TRBV7-2 combines with J gene TRBJ2-5; 8 nucleotides align to TRBD2. V gave up 5 bases and J gave up 7 bases; unmatched junction bases: 0. The CDR3 length is 11 residues. The germline V gene encodes CDR1 SGHTA and CDR2 FQGNSA. CDR3 sequence (DNA): TGTGCCAGCAGCCGGGGGGGGACCCAGTACTTC. It codes for CASSRGGTQYF.

This sequence joins TRBV6-6 and TRBJ1-1, with a possible D match to TRBD1 (5 bases). Between the trimmed V and J ends, which lost 4 bases and 3 bases, there was a span of 6 bases. The CDR3 runs 12 residues. From germline, CDR1 is MNHNY and CDR2 SVGAGI (reference sequence). The CDR3 coding sequence is TGTGCCAGCAGTTTAGGGGACACTGAAGCTTTCTTT. Its translation: CASSLGDTEAFF.

This clone was seen only once. The V gene is TRBV6-5, the J gene TRBJ1-1, with TRBD1 matching 10 bases. Trimming took 2 bases from V and 1 from J; bases not matched to a gene: 4. In germline, CDR1 is MNHEY, CDR2 SVGAGI. This CDR3 is built from 16 residues. In nucleotides, the CDR3 is TGTGCCAGCAGTTACATCGACAGGGGGCGGAACACTGAAGCTTTCTTT. Amino acids: CASSYIDRGRNTEAFF.

J is TRBJ2-7 and V is TRBV4-1, with TRBD2 identical over 9 bases. The CDR3 has 15 amino acids. V was clipped by 2 bases and J by 2 bases; unmatched bases: 4. Germline V CDR1 and CDR2: MGHRA, YSYEKL. CDR3 amino acids: CASSQNAGGAYEQYF. In DNA, the CDR3 is TGCGCCAGCAGCCAAAATGCGGGAGGGGCCTACGAGCAGTACTTC.

The genes are TRBV6-1 and TRBJ1-2, with 7 bases matching TRBD1. This CDR3 contains 12 residues. Germline V gives CDR1 MNHNS, CDR2 SASEGT. The V and J ends lost 6 bases and 7 bases, in that order; junction bases with no gene match: 5. This CDR3 is CASRRQGPGYTF. CDR3 bases: TGTGCCAGCAGGCGACAGGGTCCTGGCTACACCTTC.

J is TRBJ2-5 and V is TRBV10-3; D remains unclear. Trimming cost V 3 bases and J 5 bases, with 10 bases left between them. This CDR3 region has 13 residues. Looked up from germline, CDR1 is ENHRY and CDR2 is SYGVKD. The chain's CDR3 is CAISERVRETQYF. In nucleotides, the CDR3 is TGTGCCATCAGTGAAAGGGTCCGGGAGACCCAGTACTTC.

V usage is TRBV4-2 and J usage is TRBJ2-7, with TRBD2 matching 9 bases. J gave up 0 bases and V 3 bases, and 0 bases lay outside the gene matches. Germline assignment: CDR1 LGHNA and CDR2 YNFKEQ. The CDR3 consists of 14 residues. CDR3 sequence (DNA): TGTGCCAGCAGCCATAGCGGGAGCTCCTACGAGCAGTACTTC. Translation: CASSHSGSSYEQYF.

DNA for the CDR3: TGCGCCAGCAGCCAGTCTACTAGCGGGAACAATGAGCAGTTCTTC. It yields the protein CASSQSTSGNNEQFF. The genes are TRBV4-1 and TRBJ2-1, with 10 bases lining up with TRBD2. CDR3 length: 15 amino acids. The trim removed 3 bases at V and 5 bases at J, leaving 4 bases unmatched. Germline CDR1 and CDR2: MGHRA and YSYEKL.

The V and J genes are TRBV5-1 and TRBJ2-3; 12 bases align to TRBD2. This CDR3 is built from 16 residues. Germline loops: CDR1 SGHRS, CDR2 YFSETQ. After removal of 0 bases from V and 2 bases from J, the junction contained 1 base not matched to a gene. The CDR3: CASSLASGRATDTQYF. CDR3 in DNA: TGCGCCAGCAGCTTGGCTAGCGGGAGGGCCACAGATACGCAGTATTTT.

The V call is TRBV19, the J call TRBJ2-1, with 9 bases that match TRBD2. The CDR3 is 13 amino acids. Germline loops: CDR1 LNHDA, CDR2 SQIVND (reference sequence). With V trimmed by 6 bases and J by 9 bases, 6 bases remained unmatched. The CDR3 DNA reads as TGTGCCAGTAGCCGCGGGAGGGCCAGTGAGCAGTTCTTC. Translating gives CASSRGRASEQFF.

The chain uses TRBV29-1 and TRBJ2-7; no reliable D call. The CDR3 contains 16 residues. V lost 4 bases, J lost 0 bases, and 19 bases lay in between. Germline values: CDR1 SQVTM, CDR2 ANQGSEA. Written as DNA, the CDR3 is TGCAGCGTTGGGGGTTCGTTGGGAAGGAGCTCCTACGAGCAGTACTTC. This gives the protein CSVGGSLGRSSYEQYF.

The rearrangement links TRBV19 to TRBJ1-5; possible D gene TRBD1, 5 bases. CDR3 length equals 14 residues. V was cut by 6 bases and J by 0 bases, with 9 bases left in between. Germline values: CDR1 LNHDA, CDR2 SQIVND (reference sequence). The CDR3 region is CASSGGNSNQPQHF. The CDR3 bases are TGTGCCAGTAGCGGGGGGAATAGCAATCAGCCCCAGCATTTT.

The V call is TRBV20-1, the J call TRBJ1-2; D not certain. Germline-derived CDR1 and CDR2 are DFQATT and SNEGSKA (reference sequence). V was cut by 2 bases and J by 5 bases, with 6 bases left in between. The CDR3 has 11 residues. This CDR3 reads CSARQAYGYTF. The CDR3 DNA follows: TGCAGTGCTAGACAGGCGTATGGCTACACCTTC.